This entry lists 27 T cell receptor beta chains sequenced from one sample in a study of blood T cell repertoires in COVID-19. TCRdb's table, derived via immunoSEQ multiplex PCR, lists solely in-frame clones and lacks some. The sample lists 200,000 to 250,000 clones; 70% to 85% were seen once. Input material: PBMCs or T cells enriched from blood (not recorded which). The receptor set was obtained from a man aged 40-49 years who had recovered from COVID-19.

This chain uses TRBV2 with TRBJ1-2, with a possible D match to TRBD1 (5 bases). With 1 base removed from V and 8 bases from J, the gap between germline ends came to 11 bases. Germline V gene sequence: CDR1 SNHLY, CDR2 FYNNEI. This CDR3 spans 13 amino acids. This chain's CDR3 is CASSEGRVEGYTF. In nucleotides, the CDR3 is TGTGCCAGCAGTGAAGGCAGGGTGGAAGGCTACACCTTC. The variable domain in full, completed from reference TRBV2 and TRBJ1-2, reads EPEVTQTPSHQVTQMGQEVILRCVPISNHLYFYWYRQILGQKVEFLVSFYNNEISEKSEIFDDQFSVERPDGSNFTLKIRSTKLEDSAMYFCASSEGRVEGYTFGSGTRLTVV.

The chain is built from TRBV5-8 and TRBJ2-5; 7 bases map to TRBD1. The germline gives CDR1 SGHTS, CDR2 YDEGEE. V was pared by 3 bases and J by 5 bases, with 13 bases of the junction left unmatched. CDR3 length: 16 residues. For the CDR3, the DNA is TGTGCCAGCAGCTCATTTAAAGACAGGGTGTGGGAGACCCAGTACTTC. Residues: CASSSFKDRVWETQYF.

This chain connects TRBV23-1 to TRBJ1-2, with D perhaps matching TRBD1 (5 bases). TRBV23-1 is recorded as an ORF, its role being uncertain. V was pared by 4 bases and J by 4 bases, with 19 bases between. The CDR3 runs to 16 residues. The CDR3 protein is CASSPYPGLIFYGYTF. DNA of the CDR3: TGCGCCAGCAGTCCCTACCCGGGACTCATATTCTATGGCTACACCTTC.

The rearrangement uses TRBV4-2 and TRBJ1-2; D gene uncertain. V lost 4 bases and J lost 8, with 26 bases in between. The CDR3 length is 17 residues. The germline gives CDR1 LGHNA, CDR2 YNFKEQ. CDR3 sequence (DNA): TGTGCCAGCAGCCTAGACCCCTTCGTCGGGGAGGAAGGCGGCTACACCTTC. It translates to CASSLDPFVGEEGGYTF.

The rearrangement links TRBV24-1 to TRBJ1-4, with D perhaps matching TRBD1 (5 bases). CDR1 is KGHDR and CDR2 is SFDVKD in the germline V gene. The CDR3 sequence is 16 residues long. V shed 3 bases and J shed 4 bases, with 14 bases lying between them. CDR3 sequence: CATSDTTWRGNEKLFF. CDR3 sequence (DNA): TGTGCCACCAGTGATACGACGTGGAGGGGTAATGAAAAACTGTTTTTT.

This clone has a count of ten or more. The V gene is TRBV3-1 (or the pseudogene TRBV3-2), the J gene TRBJ2-1; 9 bases match TRBD2. The CDR3 has 16 amino acids. The V gene's germline CDR1 is LGHDT and CDR2 YNNKEL (reference sequence). After removal of 3 bases from V and 6 bases from J, the junction contained 9 bases not matched to a gene. This CDR3 is CASSQRGLAGPNEQFF. In nucleotides, the CDR3 is TGTGCCAGCAGCCAGAGAGGCCTAGCGGGACCCAATGAGCAGTTCTTC.

V usage is TRBV5-1 and J usage is TRBJ2-7; the D is unclear. Trimming left V 0 bases short and J 4 bases short, with 8 bases between. This CDR3 has 13 amino acids. CDR1 is SGHRS, CDR2 YFSETQ, per germline. The CDR3 DNA sequence: TGCGCCAGCAGCTTGGAACTCCTATACGAGCAGTACTTC. Its translation: CASSLELLYEQYF.

V and J are TRBV18 and TRBJ1-6, with D tentatively TRBD1 (6 bases). Germline V gene data show CDR1 as KGHSH and CDR2 as LQKENI. CDR3 length equals 14 residues. Between the trimmed V and J ends, which lost 3 bases and 8 bases, there was a span of 11 bases. CDR3 region: CASSPGAIDSPLHF. The CDR3 DNA is TGTGCCAGCTCACCGGGGGCTATTGATTCACCCCTCCACTTT. The complete variable domain, with remaining parts taken from reference TRBV18 and TRBJ1-6, reads NAGVMQNPRHLVRRRGQEARLRCSPMKGHSHVYWYRQLPEEGLKFMVYLQKENIIDESGMPKERFSAEFPKEGPSILRIQQVVRGDSAAYFCASSPGAIDSPLHFGNGTRLTVT.

The chain combines TRBV10-3 with TRBJ1-1; a possible D gene is TRBD1 (5 bases). Trimming shortened V by 3 bases and J by 2 bases, and 13 bases separated the two germline ends. This CDR3 is 15 amino acids long. The V gene's germline CDR1 is ENHRY and CDR2 SYGVKD. CDR3 sequence (DNA): TGTGCCATCAGTGATAAGAATCAGGGTAACACTGAAGCTTTCTTT. As protein: CAISDKNQGNTEAFF.

This rearrangement joins TRBV28 to TRBJ1-4, with TRBD1 identical over 9 bases. The V gene's germline CDR1 is MDHEN and CDR2 SYDVKM. The V segment lost 6 bases and the J segment 7 bases; nucleotides outside the gene matches: 9. This CDR3 region has 15 residues. In nucleotides, the CDR3 is TGTGCCAGCAGCTCCCAACAGGGGGCTTCTGAAAAACTGTTTTTT. Residues: CASSSQQGASEKLFF.

The chain couples TRBV28 to TRBJ1-5; 8 bases agree with TRBD1. This CDR3 is built from 15 residues. V trimming: 4 bases; J trimming: 7 bases; junction bases outside the gene matches: 9. Germline CDR1 MDHEN, CDR2 SYDVKM. The CDR3 nucleotides read TGTGCCAGCAGTTGGGAGACAGGGGAAGAACAGCCCCAGCATTTT. Residues: CASSWETGEEQPQHF. Variable domain in full (rest from reference TRBV28 and TRBJ1-5): DVKVTQSSRYLVKRTGEKVFLECVQDMDHENMFWYRQDPGLGLRLIYFSYDVKMKEKGDIPEGYSVSREKKERFSLILESASTNQTSMYLCASSWETGEEQPQHFGDGTRLSIL.

This chain joins TRBV2 and TRBJ2-7, with 7 positions matching TRBD2. Trimming removed 7 bases from V and 3 bases from J; junction bases left unmatched: 3. From germline, CDR1 is SNHLY and CDR2 FYNNEI. The CDR3 runs to 12 residues. DNA of the CDR3: TGTGCCAGCATAAAGCGGGGCTACGAGCAGTACTTC. Translation gives CASIKRGYEQYF.

The chain couples TRBV5-1 to TRBJ2-2; D may be TRBD2 (5 bases). Germline V gives CDR1 SGHRS, CDR2 YFSETQ. With 4 bases removed from V and 4 bases from J, the gap between germline ends came to 11 bases. This CDR3 spans 14 amino acids. The CDR3 DNA reads TGCGCCAGCAGCCTAGAGGGAATCACCGGGGAGCTGTTTTTT. Amino acid sequence: CASSLEGITGELFF.

The chain uses TRBV10-3 and TRBJ1-4; the match to TRBD1 covers 9 bases. V lost 6 bases, J lost 7 bases, and 12 bases stayed unmatched. This CDR3 has 16 residues. Germline loops: CDR1 ENHRY, CDR2 SYGVKD. Here the CDR3 DNA reads TGTGCCATCAGCGGGGACAGGGATTTAAGGGGTGAAAAACTGTTTTTT. As protein: CAISGDRDLRGEKLFF.

This clone showed up many times. CDR3 sequence: CASSTPGGPRETQYF. The CDR3 bases are TGTGCCAGCAGTACCCCGGGGGGGCCTAGAGAGACCCAGTACTTC. The chain recombines TRBV28 with TRBJ2-5, with 8 bases fitting TRBD2. The CDR3 is made up of 15 amino acids. Germline V gene sequence: CDR1 MDHEN, CDR2 SYDVKM. V lost 5 bases to trimming and J lost 4 bases; unmatched junction nucleotides: 9. The variable domain in full, completed from reference TRBV28 and TRBJ2-5, reads DVKVTQSSRYLVKRTGEKVFLECVQDMDHENMFWYRQDPGLGLRLIYFSYDVKMKEKGDIPEGYSVSREKKERFSLILESASTNQTSMYLCASSTPGGPRETQYFGPGTRLLVL.

J is TRBJ2-2 and V is TRBV5-6, with 9 nucleotides matching TRBD2. CDR3 length: 17 amino acids. The germline CDR1 and CDR2 sequences are SGHDT and YYEEEE. The junction had 8 bases not matched to a gene; V was cut back by 4 bases and J by 1 base. CDR3 residues: CASSLSAGGMNTGELFF. The CDR3 nucleotides are TGTGCCAGCAGCCTTAGTGCGGGAGGGATGAACACCGGGGAGCTGTTTTTT.

Written as DNA, the CDR3 is TGTGCCAGCAGCCTCCTCGTCTCTGGAAACACCATATATTTT. Its translation: CASSLLVSGNTIYF. V usage is TRBV3-1 (or the pseudogene TRBV3-2) and J usage is TRBJ1-3; no reliable D call. The V and J ends lost 4 bases and 0 bases respectively, with 7 bases between them. Germline CDR1 and CDR2: LGHDT and YNNKEL (reference sequence). This CDR3 comprises 14 residues.

The chain is built from TRBV7-2 and TRBJ2-3, with TRBD2 matching 9 bases. The CDR3 consists of 16 residues. With V trimmed by 0 bases and J by 2 bases, 3 bases remained unmatched. CDR1 SGHTA and CDR2 FQGNSA come from the germline V gene. The CDR3 here is CASSLAGTSNTDTQYF. CDR3 in DNA: TGTGCCAGCAGCTTAGCCGGGACTAGCAACACAGATACGCAGTATTTT.

This chain uses TRBV15 with TRBJ2-5, with 12 bases aligning to TRBD1. CDR1 and CDR2 (germline): LNHNV, YYDKDF (reference sequence). The CDR3 has 16 residues. After removal of 5 bases from V and 2 bases from J, the junction contained 6 bases not matched to a gene. The DNA for the CDR3 is TGTGCCACCAGCGGCGGGACAGGGGGCTCACAAGAGACCCAGTACTTC. Amino acid sequence: CATSGGTGGSQETQYF.

This clone was found a few times. The chain joins TRBV28 to TRBJ2-7; TRBD1 agrees at 7 bases. The CDR3 has 15 amino acids. CDR1 and CDR2 (germline): MDHEN, SYDVKM. After removal of 6 bases from V and 4 bases from J, the junction contained 12 bases not matched to a gene. Here the CDR3 reads CASSPQGQRFYEQYF. CDR3 nucleotides: TGTGCCAGCAGCCCACAGGGACAGAGATTTTACGAGCAGTACTTC.

V and J are TRBV7-9 and TRBJ2-7, with 10 bases that match TRBD1. J gave up 4 bases and V 4 bases, and 10 bases lay outside the gene matches. The CDR3 has 16 residues. The germline CDR1 and CDR2 sequences are SEHNR and FQNEAQ (reference sequence). CDR3 DNA: TGTGCCAGCAGCTGGAAGACCGGGACAGGGGTTTACGAGCAGTACTTC. Its translation is CASSWKTGTGVYEQYF.

The chain combines TRBV7-2 with TRBJ2-7; D is possibly TRBD1 (5 bases). Trimming took off 3 bases at V and 2 bases at J, with 11 bases between the two ends. The length of the CDR3 is 14 residues. From germline, CDR1 is SGHTA and CDR2 FQGNSA. CDR3 protein: CASSLVGATYEQYF. The CDR3, as DNA: TGTGCCAGCAGCTTGGTTGGGGCCACCTACGAGCAGTACTTC. Combining the CDR3 with reference TRBV7-2 and TRBJ2-7 gives the whole variable domain GAGVSQSPSNKVTEKGKDVELRCDPISGHTALYWYRQSLGQGLEFLIYFQGNSAPDKSGLPSDRFSAERTGGSVSTLTIQRTQQEDSAVYLCASSLVGATYEQYFGPGTRLTVT.

In this sample, this clone turned up once. The identical CDR3 is also encoded by other nucleotide sequences in the sample. This chain links TRBV9 with TRBJ2-7, with 7 bases fitting TRBD2. The CDR3 is 14 residues long. J gave up 2 bases and V 0 bases, and 2 bases lay outside the gene matches. Germline V gives CDR1 SGDLS, CDR2 YYNGEE. The CDR3 bases are TGTGCCAGCAGCGTAGATGGGGGGGCCTACGAGCAGTACTTC. Amino acids: CASSVDGGAYEQYF.

The chain has TRBV6-1 and TRBJ1-2, with D maybe TRBD1 (5 bases). V lost 3 bases to trimming and J lost 0 bases, with 11 bases between them. The CDR3 extends over 15 amino acids. Germline lookup yields CDR1 MNHNS and CDR2 SASEGT. In DNA form, the CDR3 reads TGTGCCAGCAGTGAGGGGCGAACAACTAACTATGGCTACACCTTC. Amino acid sequence: CASSEGRTTNYGYTF.

The rearrangement joins TRBV5-4 to TRBJ2-7; D possibly corresponds to TRBD2 (5 bases). The ends were cut back, 0 bases at V and 6 bases at J, with 16 bases in the middle. This CDR3 is built from 15 residues. CDR1 is SGHNT and CDR2 is YYREEE in the germline V gene (reference sequence). Here the CDR3 reads CASSLAIREGREQYF. The CDR3 nucleotides read TGTGCCAGCAGCTTGGCCATACGGGAAGGTCGCGAGCAGTACTTC. Full variable domain (rest looked up from reference TRBV5-4 and TRBJ2-7): ETGVTQSPTHLIKTRGQQVTLRCSSQSGHNTVSWYQQALGQGPQFIFQYYREEENGRGNFPPRFSGLQFPNYSSELNVNALELDDSALYLCASSLAIREGREQYFGPGTRLTVT.

V is TRBV10-3 and J is TRBJ2-1; 10 nucleotides align to TRBD2. Per germline, CDR1 ENHRY and CDR2 SYGVKD. The CDR3 totals 15 residues. The ends lost 3 bases at V and 6 bases at J; junction bases unmatched: 5. The CDR3 is CAISDWTSGTNEQFF. The CDR3 DNA follows: TGTGCCATCAGTGATTGGACTAGCGGAACCAATGAGCAGTTCTTC.

This clone was seen once. J is TRBJ2-2 and V is TRBV18, with 8 bases aligning to TRBD2. Losses at the gene ends were 0 bases for V and 7 bases for J; bases not matched to a gene: 4. The CDR3 length is 15 residues. In germline, CDR1 is KGHSH, CDR2 LQKENI. The DNA for the CDR3 is TGTGCCAGCTCACCACCCGGGACTAGTATCGGGGAGCTGTTTTTT. Translated, it gives CASSPPGTSIGELFF.